This section outlines one T cell receptor beta chain sequence together with its context. V lost 0 bases to trimming and J lost 3 bases, with 13 bases between them. The V gene's germline CDR1 is LGHNA and CDR2 YSLEER. The CDR3 has 16 residues. This sample was taken from a study of T cell changes during pregnancy in multiple sclerosis. The repertoire was sequenced with immunoSEQ multiplex PCR; TCRdb's copy has only in-frame clones and lacks some. The sample contains tens of thousands of clones, 90% to 95% of which appear only once. The sequence derives from a female donor in good health, enrolled as a control in a pregnancy study. The sample consisted of peripheral blood, taken after pregnancy. The chain links TRBV4-3 to TRBJ2-3; tentative D call: TRBD2 (7 bases). The CDR3 here is CASSQDRGGSTDTQYF. CDR3 sequence (DNA): TGCGCCAGCAGCCAAGATCGCGGGGGCTCAACAGATACGCAGTATTTT.